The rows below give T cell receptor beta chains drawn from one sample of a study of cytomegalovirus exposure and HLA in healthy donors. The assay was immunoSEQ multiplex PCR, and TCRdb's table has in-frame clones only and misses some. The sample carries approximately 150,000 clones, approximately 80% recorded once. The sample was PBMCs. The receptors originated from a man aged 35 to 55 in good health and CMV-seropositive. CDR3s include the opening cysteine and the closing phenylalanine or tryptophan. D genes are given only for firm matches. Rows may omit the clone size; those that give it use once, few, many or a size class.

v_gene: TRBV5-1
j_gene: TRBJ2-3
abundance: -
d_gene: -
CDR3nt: TGCGCCAGCAGCTCCTCCTGGAGCGGGCGCACAGATACGCAGTATTTT
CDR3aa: CASSSSWSGRTDTQYF

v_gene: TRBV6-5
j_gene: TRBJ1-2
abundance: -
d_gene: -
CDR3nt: TGTGCCAGCAGTTACTCGAATACAGGGACCTTCCTTTCCAAGACCTTC
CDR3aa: CASSYSNTGTFLSKTF

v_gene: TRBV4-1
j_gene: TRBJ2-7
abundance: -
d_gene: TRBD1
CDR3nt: TGCGCCAGCAGCCAACAGGGACAGGGAGGTTACGAGCAGTACTTC
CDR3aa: CASSQQGQGGYEQYF

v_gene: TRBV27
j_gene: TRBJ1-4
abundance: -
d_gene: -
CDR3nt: TGTGCCAGCAGACGGCAGGGGAGTATGGGGAATGAAAAACTGTTTTTT
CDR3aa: CASRRQGSMGNEKLFF

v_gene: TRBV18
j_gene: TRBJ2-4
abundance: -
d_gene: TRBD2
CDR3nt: TGTGCCAGCTCACTCGGGGGGACTGATGTATACATTCAGTACTTC
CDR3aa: CASSLGGTDVYIQYF

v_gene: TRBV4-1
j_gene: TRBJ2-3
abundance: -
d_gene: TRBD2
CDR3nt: TGCGCCAGCAGCCCCGGACTAGCGGGAAACGCAGATACGCAGTATTTT
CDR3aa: CASSPGLAGNADTQYF

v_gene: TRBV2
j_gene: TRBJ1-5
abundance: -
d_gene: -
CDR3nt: TGTGCCAGCAGCCGCTGGACGGACTCTTTCCCTAGGCCCCAGCATTTT
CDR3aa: CASSRWTDSFPRPQHF

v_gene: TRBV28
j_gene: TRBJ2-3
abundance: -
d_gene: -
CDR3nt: TGTGCCAGCAGTTTACTGGACAGCCGAGATACGCAGTATTTT
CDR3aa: CASSLLDSRDTQYF

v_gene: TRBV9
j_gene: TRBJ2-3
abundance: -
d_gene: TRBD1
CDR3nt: TGTGCCAGCAGCGTAGTGGGAACAGGGGGCACAGATACGCAGTATTTT
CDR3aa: CASSVVGTGGTDTQYF

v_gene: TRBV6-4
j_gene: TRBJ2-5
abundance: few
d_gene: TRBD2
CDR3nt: TGTGCCAGCACCCCGCTCAGGCGGGAGGGGGGAGAGACCCAGTACTTC
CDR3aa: CASTPLRREGGETQYF

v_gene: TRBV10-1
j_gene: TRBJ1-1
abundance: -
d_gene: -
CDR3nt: TGCGCCAGCAGTGAGCGGCGGTGGGTCTCTGAAGCTTTCTTT
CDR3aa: CASSERRWVSEAFF

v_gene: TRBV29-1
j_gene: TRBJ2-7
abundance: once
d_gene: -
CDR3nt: TGCAACGTTTTCGGGGGATCTTCCTACGAGCAGTACTTC
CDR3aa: CNVFGGSSYEQYF

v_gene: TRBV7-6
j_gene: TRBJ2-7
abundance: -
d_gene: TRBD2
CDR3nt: TGTGCCAGCAGCTTAGATTCTCTAGCGGGAACCTACGAGCAGTACTTC
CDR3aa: CASSLDSLAGTYEQYF

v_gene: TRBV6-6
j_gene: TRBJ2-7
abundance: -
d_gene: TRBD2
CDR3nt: TGTGCCAGCAGTCCCGGGACTAGCGGAGGGGCCTACGAGCAGTACTTC
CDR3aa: CASSPGTSGGAYEQYF